These 19 T cell receptor beta chains originate from one sample sequenced in a study of Ad26.COV2.S vaccination and SARS-CoV-2 variants. The treatment is: around 19 received Ad26.COV2.S at low or high dose, single or two shots; roughly 5 received placebo; per-sample allocation not given. Day 63 after the first injection of vaccine or placebo was the sampling time. Libraries were prepared by immunoSEQ multiplex PCR; TCRdb keeps only in-frame clonotypes and omits some of them. Here the sample spans 300,000 to 350,000 clones, approximately 86% being singletons. Sequencing was performed on peripheral blood, taken in a trial of Ad26.COV2.S vaccine versus placebo. These receptors were collected from a person between 18 and 59 years old who received the Ad26.COV2.S COVID-19 vaccine or a placebo.

The chain employs TRBV20-1 and TRBJ2-7; the D gene is possibly TRBD2 (6 bases). The CDR3 runs to 11 residues. Trimming stripped 6 bases from V and 3 bases from J, with 9 bases between. Per germline, CDR1 DFQATT and CDR2 SNEGSKA (reference sequence). The CDR3 sequence is CSATRDYEQYF. DNA of the CDR3: TGCAGTGCGACTAGGGACTACGAGCAGTACTTC.

This chain links TRBV6-2 or TRBV6-3 with TRBJ1-5, with a weak D call TRBD1 (6 bases). Germline V gene lookup returns CDR1 MNHEY and CDR2 SVGEGT. Trimming stripped 5 bases from V and 2 bases from J, with 13 bases between. CDR3 size: 15 residues. The CDR3 loop reads CASSPSGAGNQPQHF. As DNA, the CDR3 is TGTGCCAGCAGTCCATCGGGGGCAGGCAATCAGCCCCAGCATTTT.

This chain connects TRBV7-9 to TRBJ1-4, with 10 bases identical to TRBD1. V lost 5 bases, J lost 6 bases, and 6 bases stayed unmatched. This CDR3 comprises 15 residues. Germline V CDR1 and CDR2: SEHNR, FQNEAQ (reference sequence). The DNA for the CDR3 is TGTGCCAGCAGCGCCGCCGGGACAGGGGATGAAAAACTGTTTTTT. Protein: CASSAAGTGDEKLFF.

The chain joins TRBV5-1 to TRBJ2-6, with a possible D match to TRBD2 (6 bases). The CDR3 has 15 residues. CDR1 is SGHRS and CDR2 is YFSETQ in the germline V gene. The V gene lost 9 bases and the J gene lost 0 bases, with 13 bases spanning the gap. The CDR3, as DNA: TGCGCCACCCACGCGGGGTCCTCTGGGGCCAACGTCCTGACTTTC. This encodes CATHAGSSGANVLTF.

The V call is TRBV9, the J call TRBJ1-3; D uncertain. Germline lookup yields CDR1 SGDLS and CDR2 YYNGEE. The CDR3 length is 19 residues. Trimming stripped 3 bases from V and 0 bases from J, with 22 bases between. The CDR3 loop reads CASSAPVGTASPSGNTIYF. The CDR3 nucleotides are TGTGCCAGCAGCGCCCCCGTAGGTACAGCTTCACCCTCTGGAAACACCATATATTTT.

This clone was counted between two and nine times. This chain connects TRBV6-5 to TRBJ2-7, with D perhaps given as TRBD1 or TRBD2 (6 bases each). The germline CDR1 and CDR2 sequences are MNHEY and SVGAGI. Trimming left V 6 bases short and J 2 bases short, with 17 bases between. There are 15 residues in the CDR3. The CDR3 region is CASSVAGHLTYEQYF. CDR3 nucleotides: TGTGCCAGCAGCGTCGCGGGACACCTTACCTACGAGCAGTACTTC.

This sequence joins TRBV4-1 and TRBJ1-3; D is uncertain. V lost 0 bases to trimming and J lost 4 bases, with 13 bases between them. Germline CDR1 and CDR2: MGHRA and YSYEKL. The CDR3 covers 16 residues. The CDR3 sequence is CASSQDRNVLGNTIYF. CDR3 in DNA: TGCGCCAGCAGCCAAGATCGGAATGTCCTCGGAAACACCATATATTTT.

This clone was seen only once. V and J are TRBV6-2 or TRBV6-3 and TRBJ2-7; tentatively, D is TRBD2 (5 bases). The CDR3 is made up of 15 amino acids. V was shortened by 2 bases and J by 0 bases, with 11 bases between the two germline ends. Germline CDR1 MNHEY, CDR2 SVGEGT. For the CDR3, the DNA is TGTGCCAGCAGTTACCCCCCGAGGGACTCCTACGAGCAGTACTTC. The encoded protein is CASSYPPRDSYEQYF.

The chain employs TRBV6-6 and TRBJ2-1, with D perhaps assigned TRBD1 or TRBD2 (5 bases each). The V end was cut by 6 bases, the J end by 7 bases, with 19 bases between. The CDR3 covers 15 residues. Germline values: CDR1 MNHNY, CDR2 SVGAGI (reference sequence). The CDR3 sequence: CASSARDRIINEQFF. The DNA for the CDR3 is TGTGCCAGCAGCGCCCGGGACCGAATTATTAATGAGCAGTTCTTC.

This chain links TRBV18 with TRBJ1-1; D unclear. Trimming stripped 2 bases from V and 0 bases from J, with 7 bases between. The CDR3 length is 14 residues. Germline CDR1 reads KGHSH; CDR2 reads LQKENI. This chain's CDR3 is CASSPSAMNTEAFF. CDR3 DNA sequence: TGTGCCAGCTCACCATCTGCGATGAACACTGAAGCTTTCTTT.

The chain combines TRBV28 with TRBJ2-1, with unresolved D. Germline CDR1 and CDR2: MDHEN and SYDVKM. The V and J ends lost 4 bases and 7 bases respectively, with 14 bases between them. There are 14 residues in the CDR3. CDR3 nucleotide sequence: TGTGCCAGCAGTTCCCCCTTGGGTCGGAATGAGCAGTTCTTC. Amino acid sequence: CASSSPLGRNEQFF.

The V and J genes are TRBV20-1 and TRBJ1-1; tentative D call: TRBD1 (5 bases). The CDR3 consists of 11 residues. CDR1 and CDR2 (germline): DFQATT, SNEGSKA (reference sequence). V lost 3 bases to trimming and J lost 11 bases, with 13 bases between them. In nucleotides, the CDR3 is TGCAGTGCTAGTGAAGACCGGGGGGCTTTCTTT. Translated, it gives CSASEDRGAFF.

The CDR3, as DNA: TGTGCCAGCAGCCCAAGGAGCGGGGGGGTAGATACGCAGTATTTT. Translation: CASSPRSGGVDTQYF. The V gene is TRBV2, the J gene TRBJ2-3; 10 bases align to TRBD2. The CDR3 loop spans 15 amino acids. Germline V CDR1 and CDR2: SNHLY, FYNNEI. V shed 6 bases, J shed 5 bases, and the junction held 8 bases outside the gene matches. The entire variable domain, with the rest obtained from reference TRBV2 and TRBJ2-3, is as follows: EPEVTQTPSHQVTQMGQEVILRCVPISNHLYFYWYRQILGQKVEFLVSFYNNEISEKSEIFDDQFSVERPDGSNFTLKIRSTKLEDSAMYFCASSPRSGGVDTQYFGPGTRLTVL.

The rearrangement joins TRBV3-1 (or the pseudogene TRBV3-2) to TRBJ1-3; D ambiguous. CDR3 size: 17 residues. Trimming stripped 0 bases from V and 8 bases from J, with 20 bases between. From germline, CDR1 is LGHDT and CDR2 YNNKEL (reference sequence). This chain's CDR3 is CASSQEAKEDCGDTIYF. In DNA form, the CDR3 reads TGTGCCAGCAGCCAAGAAGCTAAGGAGGACTGCGGGGACACCATATATTTT.

This clone was counted at least ten times. This chain joins TRBV4-1 and TRBJ2-1, with 12 positions matching TRBD2. This CDR3 contains 20 residues. J gave up 0 bases and V 1 base, and 10 bases lay outside the gene matches. Germline CDR1 MGHRA, CDR2 YSYEKL. CDR3 DNA sequence: TGCGCCAGCAGCCAAGCGGCTAGCGGGGGGGCCAGGTCCTCCTACAATGAGCAGTTCTTC. As protein: CASSQAASGGARSSYNEQFF.

This chain connects TRBV18 to TRBJ2-7; D may be TRBD1 (6 bases). Trimming stripped 5 bases from V and 3 bases from J, with 11 bases between. The CDR3 runs 13 residues. Germline values: CDR1 KGHSH, CDR2 LQKENI. The CDR3 DNA follows: TGTGCCAGCTCATCAAAACAGGGCTACGAGCAGTACTTC. This codes for CASSSKQGYEQYF. Drawing the rest from reference TRBV18 and TRBJ2-7, the complete variable domain is NAGVMQNPRHLVRRRGQEARLRCSPMKGHSHVYWYRQLPEEGLKFMVYLQKENIIDESGMPKERFSAEFPKEGPSILRIQQVVRGDSAAYFCASSSKQGYEQYFGPGTRLTVT.

The J gene is TRBJ2-7, the V gene TRBV28; 8 nucleotides agree with TRBD1. J was trimmed by 7 bases and V by 2 bases; bases with no gene match: 10. Germline-derived CDR1 and CDR2 are MDHEN and SYDVKM. The CDR3 consists of 15 residues. The CDR3: CASSLGSQGAGEQYF. The CDR3 nucleotides are TGTGCCAGCAGTTTAGGGTCTCAGGGGGCCGGGGAGCAGTACTTC.

The rearrangement uses TRBV3-1 (or the pseudogene TRBV3-2) and TRBJ1-6; D may be TRBD1 (5 bases). The CDR3 has 15 amino acids. Germline CDR1 and CDR2: LGHDT and YNNKEL (reference sequence). Trimming shortened V by 1 base and J by 12 bases, and 16 bases separated the two germline ends. The CDR3 protein is CASSQGSGGGKPLHF. The CDR3 coding sequence is TGTGCCAGCAGCCAAGGGTCCGGGGGAGGAAAACCCCTCCACTTT.

This clone was picked up one time. The rearrangement joins TRBV28 to TRBJ1-1; D ambiguous. The germline V gene encodes CDR1 MDHEN and CDR2 SYDVKM. Trimming stripped 2 bases from V and 1 base from J, with 8 bases between. This CDR3 is 14 amino acids long. CDR3 residues: CASSLVRQNTEAFF. The CDR3, as DNA: TGTGCCAGCAGTTTAGTTCGGCAGAACACTGAAGCTTTCTTT.